This TCR beta chain comes out of a study of T cells in Graves' hyperthyroidism and ophthalmopathy. TCR beta CDR3 region amplification was performed from RNA transcripts. With the HTBI primer set, the TCR CDR3 went through a first round of RT-PCR. TCRdb fed the multiplex PCR reads into MiXCR, producing one record per CDR3 protein. Here the sample spans 600,000 or so distinct CDR3 sequences, roughly 14% being singletons. The CDR3 contains 13 residues. V was clipped by 1 base and J by 1 base, with 4 bases between them. Overall study results and limits: The majority of expanded thyroid clonotypes above 0.001 also appeared in blood. By a 13 V-J model, ophthalmopathy was set apart from stable hyperthyroidism.

Lactation, pregnancy, other autoimmune disease or uncontrolled infection excluded patients. Regarding this clonotype: Its specificity is unknown. Lacking the conserved final phenylalanine or tryptophan, this CDR3 likely reflects a read error.

J is TRBJ1-1 and V is TRBV12-3 or TRBV12-4; the D is unclear. Sequenced material: blood. This receptor was taken from a woman aged 45-59 years with Graves' ophthalmopathy. CDR3 residues: CASSLGQNTEAFL. CDR3 sequence (DNA): TGTGCCAGCAGTTTAGGTCAGAACACTGAAGCTTTCTTG.